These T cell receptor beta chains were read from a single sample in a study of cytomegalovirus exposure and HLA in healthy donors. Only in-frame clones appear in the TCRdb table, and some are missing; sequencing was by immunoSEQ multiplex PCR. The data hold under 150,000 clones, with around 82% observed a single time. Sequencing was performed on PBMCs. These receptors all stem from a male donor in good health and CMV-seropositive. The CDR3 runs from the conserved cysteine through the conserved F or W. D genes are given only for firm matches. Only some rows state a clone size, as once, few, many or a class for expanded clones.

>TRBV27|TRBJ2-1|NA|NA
CASSGAGEQFF
TGTGCCAGCAGTGGTGCAGGTGAGCAGTTCTTC
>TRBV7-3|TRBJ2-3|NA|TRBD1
CASSPSGQPTDTQYF
TGTGCCAGCAGCCCCTCGGGACAGCCCACAGATACGCAGTATTTT
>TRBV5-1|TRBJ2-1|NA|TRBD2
CASSLIAGAGYNEQFF
TGCGCCAGCAGCCTTATAGCGGGAGCGGGATACAATGAGCAGTTCTTC
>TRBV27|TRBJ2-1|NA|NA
CASSPTGYSYNEQFF
TGTGCCAGCAGTCCCACAGGGTACTCCTACAATGAGCAGTTCTTC
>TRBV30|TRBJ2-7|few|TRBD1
CAWSLQGIEQYF
TGTGCCTGGAGCCTACAGGGGATCGAGCAGTACTTC
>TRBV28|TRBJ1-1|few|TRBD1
CASSLQGVVNTEAFF
TGTGCCAGCAGTTTGCAGGGGGTAGTGAACACTGAAGCTTTCTTT
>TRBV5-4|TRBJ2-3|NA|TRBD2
CASSTRLAGGFGTDTQYF
TGTGCCAGCAGCACACGACTAGCGGGAGGGTTTGGCACAGATACGCAGTATTTT
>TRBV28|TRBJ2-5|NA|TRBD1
CASSRDRETQETQYF
TGTGCCAGCAGTCGGGACAGGGAAACTCAAGAGACCCAGTACTTC
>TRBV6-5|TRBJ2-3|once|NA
CASSFSGGQNTQYF
TGTGCCAGCAGCTTCTCGGGTGGCCAAAATACGCAGTATTTT
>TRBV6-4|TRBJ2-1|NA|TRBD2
CASSDSSLAGEIEQFF
TGTGCCAGCAGTGACTCCAGTCTAGCGGGAGAAATTGAGCAGTTCTTC
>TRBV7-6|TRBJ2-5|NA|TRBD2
CASSDGLEMETQYF
TGTGCCAGCAGCGATGGACTAGAGATGGAGACCCAGTACTTC
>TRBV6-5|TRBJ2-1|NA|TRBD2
CASSYGGSYNEQFF
TGTGCCAGCAGTTATGGCGGGAGTTACAATGAGCAGTTCTTC
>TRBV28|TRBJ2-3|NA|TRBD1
CASSRFRGQGATDTQYF
TGTGCCAGCAGTCGCTTTCGGGGACAGGGGGCAACAGATACGCAGTATTTT
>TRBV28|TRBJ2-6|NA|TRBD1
CASRKDRAGANVLTF
TGTGCCAGCAGAAAAGACAGGGCTGGGGCCAACGTCCTGACTTTC
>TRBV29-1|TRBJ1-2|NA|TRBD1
CSARDRGVGYGYTF
TGCAGCGCCCGGGACAGGGGGGTCGGCTATGGCTACACCTTC
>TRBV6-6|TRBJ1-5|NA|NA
CASSYRQASNQPQHF
TGTGCCAGCAGTTACCGGCAGGCTAGCAATCAGCCCCAGCATTTT
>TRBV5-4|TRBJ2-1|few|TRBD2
CASSSELHAGTSGRGEQFF
TGTGCCAGCAGCTCTGAACTACATGCCGGGACTAGCGGGAGGGGTGAGCAGTTCTTC
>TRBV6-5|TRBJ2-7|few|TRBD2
CASSYVREDYEQYF
TGTGCCAGCAGTTACGTCCGGGAGGATTACGAGCAGTACTTC
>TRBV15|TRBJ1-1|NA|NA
CATSRLTGEAFF
TGTGCCACCAGCAGGCTAACAGGGGAAGCTTTCTTT
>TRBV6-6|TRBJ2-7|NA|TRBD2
CASRGLAGYEQYF
TGTGCCAGCAGGGGACTAGCGGGCTACGAGCAGTACTTC
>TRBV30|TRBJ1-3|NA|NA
CAWSVLGGNGNTIYF
TGTGCCTGGAGTGTCCTCGGGGGGAATGGAAACACCATATATTTT
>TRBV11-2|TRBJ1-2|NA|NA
CASSPGNNYGYTF
TGTGCCAGCAGCCCCGGTAATAACTATGGCTACACCTTC
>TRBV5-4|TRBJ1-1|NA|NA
CASSLMGRTNTEAFF
TGTGCCAGCAGCTTGATGGGGAGAACGAACACTGAAGCTTTCTTT
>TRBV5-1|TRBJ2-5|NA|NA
CASTLPSGETQYF
TGCGCCAGCACCCTCCCCAGCGGAGAGACCCAGTACTTC
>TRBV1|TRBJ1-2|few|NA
CTSSQGRGQRAGYTF
TGCACCAGCAGCCAAGGACGCGGACAGAGAGCTGGCTACACCTTC
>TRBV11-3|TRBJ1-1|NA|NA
CASSLLGGTEAFF
TGTGCCAGCAGCTTATTGGGGGGGACTGAAGCTTTCTTT
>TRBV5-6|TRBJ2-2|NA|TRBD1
CASSVDRGPGELFF
TGTGCCAGCAGCGTGGACAGGGGGCCCGGGGAGCTGTTTTTT
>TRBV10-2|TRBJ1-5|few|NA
CASSDRDINQPQHF
TGCGCCAGCAGTGATCGGGATATCAATCAGCCCCAGCATTTT
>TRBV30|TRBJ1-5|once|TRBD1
CAWSGRGSQPQHF
TGTGCCTGGAGCGGCAGGGGGAGTCAGCCCCAGCATTTT
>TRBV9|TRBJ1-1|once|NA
CASSVRAGSTTEAFF
TGTGCCAGCAGCGTCAGGGCAGGGTCGACCACTGAAGCTTTCTTT
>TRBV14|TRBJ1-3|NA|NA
CASSQVLRGDFSGNTIYF
TGTGCCAGCAGCCAAGTTCTCAGGGGCGACTTCTCTGGAAACACCATATATTTT
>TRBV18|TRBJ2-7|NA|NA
CASSPYRDSTYEQYF
TGTGCCAGCTCACCATACCGGGACTCCACCTACGAGCAGTACTTC
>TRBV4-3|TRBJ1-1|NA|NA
CTSSQDGEGTDTEAFF
TGCACCAGCAGCCAAGATGGGGAGGGGACGGACACTGAAGCTTTCTTT
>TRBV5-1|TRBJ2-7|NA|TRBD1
CASSEYATGGYYEQYF
TGCGCCAGCAGCGAGTACGCGACAGGGGGCTACTACGAGCAGTACTTC
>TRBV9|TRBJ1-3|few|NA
CASSATGGISGNTIYF
TGTGCCAGCAGCGCGACCGGGGGAATATCTGGAAACACCATATATTTT
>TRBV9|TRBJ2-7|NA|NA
CASSVFEGDALLEQYF
TGTGCCAGCAGCGTATTTGAGGGAGATGCTCTCCTCGAGCAGTACTTC
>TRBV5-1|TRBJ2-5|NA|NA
CASSRTPLGETQYF
TGCGCCAGCAGCCGAACCCCACTAGGGGAGACCCAGTACTTC
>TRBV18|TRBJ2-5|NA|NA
CASSPNRESRETQYF
TGTGCCAGCTCACCAAACCGGGAGAGCCGAGAGACCCAGTACTTC
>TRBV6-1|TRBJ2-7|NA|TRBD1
CASSVTGRGEQYF
TGTGCCAGCAGTGTGACAGGGAGAGGCGAGCAGTACTTC
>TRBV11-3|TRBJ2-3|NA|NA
CASSVRTESTDTQYF
TGTGCCAGCAGCGTCAGGACAGAGAGCACAGATACGCAGTATTTT
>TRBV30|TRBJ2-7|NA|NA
CAWDRYYEQYF
TGTGCCTGGGACAGGTACTACGAGCAGTACTTC
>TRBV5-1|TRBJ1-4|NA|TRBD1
CASSPGQRNEKLFF
TGCGCCAGCAGCCCGGGACAGAGGAATGAAAAACTGTTTTTT
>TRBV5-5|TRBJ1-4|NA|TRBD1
CASSLDQTPTGGEKLFF
TGTGCCAGCAGCTTGGATCAAACCCCGACAGGGGGTGAAAAACTGTTTTTT
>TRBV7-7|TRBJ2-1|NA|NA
CASSRDRDSYNEQFF
TGTGCTAGCAGCCGCGACCGGGATTCCTACAATGAGCAGTTCTTC
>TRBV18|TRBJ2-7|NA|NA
CASSPQGKYEQYF
TGTGCCAGCTCACCACAGGGGAAATACGAGCAGTACTTC